This T cell receptor beta chain comes out of a study of control samples from healthy donors and cancer patients. Assay: immunoSEQ multiplex PCR; the TCRdb copy retains only in-frame clones and omits some. This table has about 94,000 clones, 75% to 95% appearing once. The CDR3 is 15 residues long. Germline V gene data show CDR1 as PRHDT and CDR2 as FYEKMQ (reference sequence). V was clipped by 3 bases and J by 4 bases; unmatched bases: 9. The receptor was isolated from a woman between 18 and 29 years old in good health. The chain employs TRBV13 and TRBJ2-7; 7 positions agree with TRBD1. The sequenced sample was blood. CDR3 DNA: TGTGCCAGCAGCTTCACCGAGGGGGCCTGGTACGAGCAGTACTTC. Residues: CASSFTEGAWYEQYF.